This T cell receptor beta chain was found in a study of blood T cell repertoires in COVID-19. Repertoires were generated with immunoSEQ multiplex PCR, while TCRdb's copy carries only in-frame clones and drops some. The sample records tens of thousands of clones, around 89% being singletons. The CDR3 spans 15 residues. J lost 0 bases, V lost 5 bases, and 4 bases had no gene match. Germline V lookup: CDR1 LNHDA, CDR2 SQIVND (reference sequence). Sample: peripheral blood. The source is a man aged 60-69 years with acute or convalescent COVID-19. This sequence joins TRBV19 and TRBJ1-3, with TRBD1 matching over 7 bases. The CDR3 region is CASSSQGGSGNTIYF. The CDR3 DNA reads as TGTGCCAGTAGTTCTCAGGGGGGCTCTGGAAACACCATATATTTT.